This paragraph reports one T cell receptor (beta chain). This sample stems from a study of tumor and adjacent non-tumor tissue in lung cancer. Overall study context: Samples averaged around 4 million productive TCRbeta reads each.

No cell sorting was done before RNA was extracted from the tissue. This non-tumor lung sample came from over 3 cm beyond the tumor edge. Between August and November 2014, newly diagnosed, chemotherapy-naive lung cancer patients underwent thoracic surgery in China. Three rounds of nested PCR, following a modified ARM-PCR protocol, produced the TCRbeta library. TCRdb recomputed calls from the multiplex PCR reads with MiXCR, one row per CDR3 protein. The table has 77,000 or so distinct CDR3 sequences, around 76% seen once; the top ten hold almost 40%. Trimming cost V 4 bases and J 6 bases, with 10 bases left between them. This CDR3 has 12 residues. Germline lookup yields CDR1 SEHNR and CDR2 FQNEAQ (reference sequence).

The TCR was taken from a man aged 65-85 years with non-small cell lung cancer. V is TRBV7-9 and J is TRBJ2-7, with D perhaps TRBD1 or TRBD2 (5 bases each). The specimen was distant non-tumor lung tissue. The CDR3 region is CASSSPRGEQYF. The CDR3 DNA reads TGTGCCAGCAGCTCCCCGAGGGGCGAGCAGTACTTC.